Below, 8 T cell receptor beta chains from the same sample are listed, as sequenced in a study of T cell changes during pregnancy in multiple sclerosis. Sequencing used immunoSEQ multiplex PCR; TCRdb keeps in-frame clones, though not all of them. The sample consists of more than 25,000 clones, 80% to 90% of them appearing once. The specimen comprised CD8+ T cells from peripheral blood mononuclear cells, sampled in the third trimester of pregnancy. The receptors originated from a female donor with multiple sclerosis, enrolled in a pregnancy study.

Here the CDR3 DNA reads TGTGCCACCAGCAGAGATTTTCCCCCTCGGGATACGCAGTATTTT. Encoded protein: CATSRDFPPRDTQYF. The V gene is TRBV15, the J gene TRBJ2-3; D ambiguous. Germline V gene lookup returns CDR1 LNHNV and CDR2 YYDKDF (reference sequence). This CDR3 has 15 amino acids. Trimming stripped 0 bases from V and 6 bases from J, with 13 bases between.

This clone showed up just once. The chain has TRBV9 and TRBJ2-2; TRBD1 aligns across 8 bases. From germline, CDR1 is SGDLS and CDR2 YYNGEE. V was clipped by 1 base and J by 3 bases; unmatched bases: 5. This CDR3 contains 16 residues. The CDR3: CASSVRTGIDTGELFF. CDR3 bases: TGTGCCAGCAGCGTAAGGACAGGGATCGACACCGGGGAGCTGTTTTTT.

The CDR3 loop is CASSLRGGAAEQYF. The CDR3 DNA sequence: TGTGCCAGCAGCTTACGGGGAGGGGCGGCCGAGCAGTACTTC. The chain combines TRBV13 with TRBJ2-7; TRBD2 agrees at 7 bases. Germline V CDR1 and CDR2: PRHDT, FYEKMQ (reference sequence). The length of the CDR3 is 14 residues. V lost 2 bases to trimming and J lost 6 bases; unmatched junction nucleotides: 7.

The chain couples TRBV5-1 to TRBJ1-4; TRBD1 matches at 8 bases. Germline CDR1 SGHRS, CDR2 YFSETQ. The CDR3 consists of 14 residues. Trimming cost V 0 bases and J 7 bases; bases outside gene matches: 2. CDR3 in amino acids: CASSLGQGFEKLFF. In DNA, the CDR3 is TGCGCCAGCAGCTTGGGACAGGGGTTTGAAAAACTGTTTTTT. Based on the CDR3 plus reference TRBV5-1 and TRBJ1-4, the full variable domain is KAGVTQTPRYLIKTRGQQVTLSCSPISGHRSVSWYQQTPGQGLQFLFEYFSETQRNKGNFPGRFSGRQFSNSRSEMNVSTLELGDSALYLCASSLGQGFEKLFFGSGTQLSVL.

Only one count was recorded for this clone. The rearrangement links TRBV10-3 to TRBJ1-1; no clear D. With 1 base removed from V and 3 bases from J, the gap between germline ends came to 9 bases. The CDR3 runs to 14 residues. Per germline, CDR1 ENHRY and CDR2 SYGVKD. This CDR3 reads CAISEYPGYTEAFF. The CDR3 region has the DNA TGTGCCATCAGTGAGTATCCAGGCTACACTGAAGCTTTCTTT.

This clone was seen a few times. The rearrangement links TRBV6-6 to TRBJ2-7; unclear D gene. CDR1 is MNHNY, CDR2 SVGAGI, per germline (reference sequence). The V gene lost 2 bases and the J gene lost 2 bases, with 7 bases spanning the gap. The CDR3 extends over 13 amino acids. CDR3 sequence reads: CASSYSLTYEQYF. Written as DNA, the CDR3 is TGTGCCAGCAGTTACAGCCTAACCTACGAGCAGTACTTC.

For this clone: An end of the junction does not agree with germline; a read error may underlie this. The chain couples TRBV5-1 to TRBJ1-2; 11 bases line up with TRBD1. This CDR3 comprises 15 residues. CDR1 is SGHRS, CDR2 YFSETQ, per germline. CDR3 region: CASSLNSGTGGFPAF. The CDR3 DNA reads TGCGCCAGCAGCTTGAACTCAGGGACAGGGGGTTTTCCCGCCTTC.

The chain combines TRBV10-2 with TRBJ2-5, with 8 bases lining up with TRBD1. The CDR3 covers 16 residues. Germline V lookup: CDR1 WSHSY, CDR2 SAAADI. The J segment lost 4 bases and the V segment lost 2 bases, leaving 9 bases of the junction unmatched. As DNA, the CDR3 is TGCGCCAGCAGTGAGGCAGGGGGCGAGGCCCGAGAGACCCAGTACTTC. It codes for CASSEAGGEARETQYF.